This paragraph reports one T cell receptor beta chain. Its cognate antigen is unknown. The length of the CDR3 is 14 residues. Losses at the gene ends were 3 bases for V and 3 bases for J; bases not matched to a gene: 2. CDR1 and CDR2 from the germline V gene are MDHEN and SYDVKM. This table comes from immunoSEQ multiplex PCR, and its TCRdb copy is limited to in-frame clones, with some not included. Altogether 71,000 or so clones are present, about 84% being singletons, with the ten largest covering 8.2%. This specimen belongs to a study of OX40 agonist ivuxolimab in advanced cancers. About the study: Ivuxolimab, an agonist antibody against OX40 (CD134), was given to patients. Intravenous ivuxolimab was administered to patients every 2 weeks at 0.01 to 10 mg/kg. Study-wide findings and caveats: CD8+ T cells (on average) carried more expanded clones than CD4+ T cells. Which antigen the expanded peripheral T cells recognized is unknown.

This sequence originates from an adult with an advanced solid tumor such as melanoma, head and neck, liver or kidney cancer. This chain uses TRBV28 with TRBJ2-7; 10 positions match TRBD2. The sample was CD4+ or CD8+ T cells sorted from blood, taken in a trial of the OX40 agonist ivuxolimab. The CDR3 DNA follows: TGTGCCAGCAGTTTGAGCGGGAGGGACTACGAGCAGTACTTC. It encodes CASSLSGRDYEQYF.